The 26 T cell receptor beta chains reported below all come from one sample, sequenced in a study of T cell responses to AZD1222 COVID-19 vaccine. Generated by immunoSEQ multiplex PCR, the TCRdb table keeps only in-frame clones and is missing some. The sample yields roughly 92,000 clones, less than 90% seen once. Sequencing was performed on peripheral blood, taken 28 days after the second AZD1222 dose. These receptor sequences come from an adult who received the AZD1222 COVID-19 vaccine.

V usage is TRBV2 and J usage is TRBJ2-5; D might be TRBD1 (5 bases). Germline CDR1 and CDR2: SNHLY and FYNNEI. V was shortened by 4 bases and J by 4 bases, with 16 bases between the two germline ends. This CDR3 region has 15 residues. CDR3 DNA: TGTGCCAGCAGTGGTCAGGCGTTAAGGGGAGAGACCCAGTACTTC. It is translated as CASSGQALRGETQYF.

This clone was observed once. The rearrangement uses TRBV2 and TRBJ1-4; D not certain. With 3 bases removed from V and 0 bases from J, the gap between germline ends came to 5 bases. CDR3 size: 14 residues. The germline V gene encodes CDR1 SNHLY and CDR2 FYNNEI. As DNA, the CDR3 is TGTGCCAGCAGTGAGTGGTCAACTAATGAAAAACTGTTTTTT. Translation: CASSEWSTNEKLFF.

The chain recombines TRBV7-3 with TRBJ1-1, with a weak D call TRBD1 (5 bases). Per the germline V gene, CDR1 is SGHTA and CDR2 is FQGTGA. With 3 bases removed from V and 1 base from J, the gap between germline ends came to 9 bases. This CDR3 has 14 residues. DNA of the CDR3: TGTGCCAGCAGCTTTACAGGAAAGAACACTGAAGCTTTCTTT. As protein: CASSFTGKNTEAFF.

The chain carries TRBV29-1 and TRBJ2-5; D not certain. The CDR3 runs to 12 residues. V was clipped by 2 bases and J by 4 bases, with 8 bases between them. Germline-derived CDR1 and CDR2 are SQVTM and ANQGSEA. The CDR3 is CSVERTRETQYF. For the CDR3, the DNA is TGCAGCGTTGAACGGACGAGAGAGACCCAGTACTTC.

J is TRBJ1-2 and V is TRBV9, with 7 bases matching TRBD1. Germline V lookup: CDR1 SGDLS, CDR2 YYNGEE. Trimming removed 3 bases from V and 2 bases from J; junction bases left unmatched: 13. The CDR3 totals 17 residues. CDR3 loop: CASSGHAGTALNYGYTF. The CDR3 DNA follows: TGTGCCAGCAGCGGACATGCCGGGACAGCACTAAACTATGGCTACACCTTC.

The V call is TRBV9, the J call TRBJ2-2, with a weak D call TRBD1 (6 bases). Per the germline V gene, CDR1 is SGDLS and CDR2 is YYNGEE. The CDR3 length is 15 residues. V was pared by 4 bases and J by 0 bases, with 10 bases between. This CDR3 reads CASSQGQPNTGELFF. The CDR3 DNA reads TGTGCCAGCAGCCAGGGACAACCGAACACCGGGGAGCTGTTTTTT.

The chain is built from TRBV10-2 and TRBJ2-7; D is possibly TRBD2 (7 bases). Trimming cost V 4 bases and J 0 bases, with 10 bases left between them. Germline V CDR1 and CDR2: WSHSY, SAAADI. There are 14 residues in the CDR3. CDR3 bases: TGCGCCAGCAGTGGTGGGGGGGCCTCCTACGAGCAGTACTTC. Translation: CASSGGGASYEQYF.

In this sample, this clone turned up once. The chain uses TRBV7-8 and TRBJ1-5, with D uncertain. V shed 5 bases and J shed 5 bases, with 10 bases lying between them. Germline V gene lookup returns CDR1 SGHVS and CDR2 FQNEAQ. This CDR3 contains 13 residues. In DNA, the CDR3 is TGTGCCAGCAGCAACCGACGGGATCAGCCCCAGCATTTT. It specifies CASSNRRDQPQHF.

The genes are TRBV19 and TRBJ1-2; D gene unclear. The CDR3 contains 11 residues. V dropped 4 bases and J dropped 10 bases, with 10 bases sitting between them. The germline gives CDR1 LNHDA, CDR2 SQIVND (reference sequence). The CDR3 nucleotides read TGTGCCAGTAGTACCCGGCAAGACTACACCTTC. Its protein product is CASSTRQDYTF. Drawing the rest from reference TRBV19 and TRBJ1-2, the complete variable domain is DGGITQSPKYLFRKEGQNVTLSCEQNLNHDAMYWYRQDPGQGLRLIYYSQIVNDFQKGDIAEGYSVSREKKESFPLTVTSAQKNPTAFYLCASSTRQDYTFGSGTRLTVV.

This chain uses TRBV6-5 with TRBJ1-2, with TRBD1 matching 7 bases. V trimming: 5 bases; J trimming: 0 bases; junction bases outside the gene matches: 6. The CDR3 is 15 amino acids. Germline V gives CDR1 MNHEY, CDR2 SVGAGI. The CDR3 nucleotides read TGTGCCAGCAGTAGGACAGGACCTACTAACTATGGCTACACCTTC. Its translation is CASSRTGPTNYGYTF.

This clone occurred once. V and J are TRBV19 and TRBJ2-1; D gene uncertain. The CDR3 sequence is 16 residues long. V was cut by 5 bases and J by 3 bases, with 17 bases left in between. Germline V CDR1 and CDR2: LNHDA, SQIVND (reference sequence). CDR3 coding DNA: TGTGCCAGTAGTGACGATGGGCTCGCCCGCTACAATGAGCAGTTCTTC. Residues: CASSDDGLARYNEQFF.

The J gene is TRBJ1-2, the V gene TRBV7-2, with 9 bases aligning to TRBD1. CDR1 and CDR2 (germline): SGHTA, FQGNSA. V was clipped by 5 bases and J by 2 bases; unmatched bases: 6. The CDR3 length is 15 residues. CDR3 region: CASSITGGSNYGYTF. The CDR3 DNA reads TGTGCCAGCAGCATAACAGGGGGCTCCAACTATGGCTACACCTTC.

The rearrangement joins TRBV19 to TRBJ1-4, with unresolved D. Per germline, CDR1 LNHDA and CDR2 SQIVND (reference sequence). The CDR3 totals 14 residues. The ends were cut back, 6 bases at V and 4 bases at J, with 12 bases in the middle. CDR3 loop: CASRPAVRNEKLFF. In nucleotides, the CDR3 is TGTGCCAGTAGACCAGCGGTGCGTAATGAAAAACTGTTTTTT.

The table lists this clone with a count of one. The rearrangement links TRBV19 to TRBJ1-5, with 7 bases that match TRBD1. After removal of 5 bases from V and 1 base from J, the junction contained 11 bases not matched to a gene. The CDR3 is 17 amino acids. CDR1 is LNHDA, CDR2 SQIVND, per germline (reference sequence). CDR3 coding DNA: TGTGCCAGTAGTTATACAGGGGTAGAACGGAGCAATCAGCCCCAGCATTTT. Translation gives CASSYTGVERSNQPQHF.

The chain recombines TRBV27 with TRBJ1-6; D remains unclear. Deletions cut 6 bases from V and 6 bases from J, with 18 bases between. The V gene's germline CDR1 is MNHEY and CDR2 SMNVEV (reference sequence). This CDR3 has 16 amino acids. The CDR3 DNA sequence: TGTGCCAGCAGCCTATTCGGAGGTAGGCGTAATTCACCCCTCCACTTT. It specifies CASSLFGGRRNSPLHF.

The J gene is TRBJ2-1, the V gene TRBV4-1; 7 nucleotides align to TRBD1. This CDR3 spans 17 amino acids. The junction had 7 bases not matched to a gene; V was cut back by 0 bases and J by 2 bases. Per germline, CDR1 MGHRA and CDR2 YSYEKL. The chain's CDR3 is CASSQETGFTTYNEQFF. In nucleotides, the CDR3 is TGCGCCAGCAGCCAAGAGACAGGGTTTACAACCTACAATGAGCAGTTCTTC.

In DNA, the CDR3 is TGTGCCAGCAGTGATGGGTCGGCCACGAACACTGAAGCTTTCTTT. Protein product: CASSDGSATNTEAFF. This rearrangement joins TRBV6-1 to TRBJ1-1; D remains ambiguous. Trimming removed 3 bases at V and 1 base at J, with 12 bases between. This CDR3 has 15 amino acids. The germline CDR1 and CDR2 sequences are MNHNS and SASEGT.

The chain employs TRBV19 and TRBJ2-1, with D hard to call. The length of the CDR3 is 17 residues. V dropped 0 bases and J dropped 0 bases, with 12 bases sitting between them. CDR1 is LNHDA and CDR2 is SQIVND in the germline V gene (reference sequence). The CDR3 region has the DNA TGTGCCAGTAGTATAGATCACGGACGGAGCTCCTACAATGAGCAGTTCTTC. Translating gives CASSIDHGRSSYNEQFF. The full variable domain, with the rest looked up from reference TRBV19 and TRBJ2-1, is DGGITQSPKYLFRKEGQNVTLSCEQNLNHDAMYWYRQDPGQGLRLIYYSQIVNDFQKGDIAEGYSVSREKKESFPLTVTSAQKNPTAFYLCASSIDHGRSSYNEQFFGPGTRLTVL.

V gene TRBV6-1 combines with J gene TRBJ2-1; possibly TRBD2 for D (5 bases). Germline CDR1 and CDR2: MNHNS and SASEGT. Trimming removed 3 bases from V and 5 bases from J, with 14 bases in between. The CDR3 loop spans 15 amino acids. CDR3 in amino acids: CASSERVESNNEQFF. DNA of the CDR3: TGTGCCAGCAGTGAGAGGGTAGAATCCAACAATGAGCAGTTCTTC.

As to this clone: One junction end does not reproduce the germline sequence, and a read error may be involved. The chain uses TRBV2 and TRBJ1-2; D is unclear. CDR3 length: 11 amino acids. Germline V gene lookup returns CDR1 SNHLY and CDR2 FYNNEI. DNA for the CDR3: TGTGCCAGCAGTGAAATGGCCAAACGCTCCTTC. It is translated as CASSEMAKRSF.

The V and J genes are TRBV6-1 and TRBJ1-4; D uncertain. CDR3 length: 13 residues. The germline V and J ends were trimmed by 2 bases and 5 bases, with 6 bases remaining between them. Germline values: CDR1 MNHNS, CDR2 SASEGT. CDR3 nucleotide sequence: TGTGCCAGCAGTGAAAATAGGAATGAAAAACTGTTTTTT. Its protein product is CASSENRNEKLFF.

The chain links TRBV5-4 to TRBJ2-3, with TRBD1 matching 8 bases. The CDR3 length is 17 residues. Trimming at V came to 0 bases and at J to 2 bases, leaving 8 bases not matched to a gene. The germline gives CDR1 SGHNT, CDR2 YYREEE (reference sequence). The CDR3, as DNA: TGTGCCAGCAGCTTGGTAAGAGGACAGGGTGCCACAGATACGCAGTATTTT. It encodes CASSLVRGQGATDTQYF.

This chain connects TRBV20-1 to TRBJ1-1; the D gene is possibly TRBD1 (5 bases). This CDR3 has 14 amino acids. Trimming took 3 bases from V and 4 from J, leaving 15 bases between them. Per germline, CDR1 DFQATT and CDR2 SNEGSKA (reference sequence). CDR3 sequence (DNA): TGCAGTGCTAGTGGGGGGAGCGTATTCACTGAAGCTTTCTTT. Its translation is CSASGGSVFTEAFF.

V usage is TRBV7-9 and J usage is TRBJ1-4, with a tentative D call TRBD1 (5 bases). The CDR3 is 15 residues long. The germline CDR1 and CDR2 sequences are SEHNR and FQNEAQ (reference sequence). The V end was cut by 1 base, the J end by 5 bases, with 11 bases between. CDR3 nucleotide sequence: TGTGCCAGCAGCTTAGACGGCAGGGAAAATGAAAAACTGTTTTTT. Translation gives CASSLDGRENEKLFF.

The rearrangement uses TRBV5-1 and TRBJ1-4; 8 positions agree with TRBD1. This CDR3 is 15 amino acids long. The ends lost 3 bases at V and 6 bases at J; junction bases unmatched: 7. Per the germline V gene, CDR1 is SGHRS and CDR2 is YFSETQ. The CDR3 sequence is CASSSTGAVDEKLFF. The CDR3 bases are TGCGCCAGCAGCTCGACAGGGGCGGTAGATGAAAAACTGTTTTTT.

This sequence joins TRBV4-1 and TRBJ1-6, with D tentatively TRBD1 (6 bases). Germline CDR1 MGHRA, CDR2 YSYEKL. This CDR3 comprises 17 residues. Trimming stripped 0 bases from V and 9 bases from J, with 18 bases between. The CDR3 coding sequence is TGCGCCAGCAGCCAAGATCCGACGGGGGGCCGGGGTTCACCCCTCCACTTT. Amino acid sequence: CASSQDPTGGRGSPLHF.